This T cell receptor (beta chain) is from a study of blood T cell repertoires in COVID-19. Repertoires were generated with immunoSEQ multiplex PCR, while TCRdb's copy carries only in-frame clones and drops some. Here the sample spans 150,000 to 200,000 clones, roughly 82% being singletons. This clone came up a few times. The germline CDR1 and CDR2 sequences are MNHEY and SVGEGT. The CDR3 is 14 residues long. The trim removed 6 bases at V and 4 bases at J, leaving 5 bases unmatched. The participants were between roughly 18 and 100 years old and came from 20 to 30 US areas. V and J are TRBV6-2 or TRBV6-3 and TRBJ1-2, with 10 nucleotides matching TRBD1. This clonotype originated in a man aged 35 to 55 who had recovered from COVID-19. Sequencing was done on a sample of PBMCs or T cells enriched from blood (not recorded which). Here the CDR3 reads CASSRTGGSYGYTF. CDR3 DNA: TGTGCCAGCAGCCGGACAGGGGGAAGCTATGGCTACACCTTC.